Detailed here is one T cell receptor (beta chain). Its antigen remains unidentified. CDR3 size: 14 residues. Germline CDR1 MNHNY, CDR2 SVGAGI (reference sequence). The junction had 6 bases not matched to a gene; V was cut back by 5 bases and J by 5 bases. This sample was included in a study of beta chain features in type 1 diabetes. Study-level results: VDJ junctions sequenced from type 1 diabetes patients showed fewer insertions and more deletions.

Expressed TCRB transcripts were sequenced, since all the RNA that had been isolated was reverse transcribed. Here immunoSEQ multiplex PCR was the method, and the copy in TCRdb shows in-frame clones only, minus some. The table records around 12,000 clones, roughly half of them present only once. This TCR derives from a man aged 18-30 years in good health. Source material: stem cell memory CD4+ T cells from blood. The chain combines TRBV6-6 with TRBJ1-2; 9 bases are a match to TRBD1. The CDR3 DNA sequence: TGTGCCAGCAGTGCCCGGGACAGGGATTATGGCTACACCTTC. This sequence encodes CASSARDRDYGYTF.